This T cell receptor beta chain was obtained from a study of chemoradiotherapy in HPV16-positive cancers. Findings and limits, study-wide: Candidate HPV-specific clones and E7-related TCR motifs grew in tumor during treatment.

CDR3 length: 15 amino acids. With 0 bases removed from V and 2 bases from J, the gap between germline ends came to 9 bases. Germline V gene lookup returns CDR1 KGHSH and CDR2 LQKENI. Repertoires were sampled repeatedly during chemoradiotherapy. Points on this clone: Antigen unknown.

Sequenced by immunoSEQ multiplex PCR; TCRdb stores in-frame clones only, minus some. This sample has about 68,000 clones; around nine tenths occur once, and the top ten carry 4% to 5%. The clonotype was recovered from a human donor with HPV-associated anogenital cancer. This chain uses TRBV18 with TRBJ2-3; no reliable D call. The specimen was blood, collected from a patient who underwent chemoradiotherapy. The CDR3 protein is CASSPPGRNTDTQYF. In DNA form, the CDR3 reads TGTGCCAGCTCACCACCGGGCAGAAACACAGATACGCAGTATTTT.